These T cell receptor beta chains were read from a single sample in a study of T cell repertoires in cytomegalovirus infection. TCRdb passed the reads through MiXCR, listing each CDR3 protein once. The table lists about 830,000 distinct CDR3 sequences, approximately 30% of them singletons, with approximately 13% in the top ten. The antigens these receptors bind are not known. Here the sequenced sample was cultured CD8+ T cells from PBMCs, taken from culture after CMV antigen stimulation. These receptors all come from a human donor in good health (CMV status not recorded). Some clones in this sample may be carry-over from other donors' samples. Both conserved end residues are trimmed from each CDR3. Each record gives: CDR3 protein, V gene, clone size. Some rows mark clone size as missing; the rest say once, few, many or name a class of expanded clone.

CDR3aa: ASRTGVTNTGELF
v_gene: TRBV6-1
abundance: many

CDR3aa: ASSAAGVEDTQY
v_gene: TRBV27
abundance: .

CDR3aa: ASSTYRAPSTDTQY
v_gene: TRBV28
abundance: .

CDR3aa: ASSPHGVTNNEQF
v_gene: TRBV7-3
abundance: .

CDR3aa: ASSSRTGRYTGELF
v_gene: TRBV7-9
abundance: .

CDR3aa: SARGGRIQETQY
v_gene: TRBV20-1
abundance: .

CDR3aa: AILPGGTRGASNEQY
v_gene: TRBV7-9
abundance: .

CDR3aa: ASSPPGLNSGYT
v_gene: TRBV11-1
abundance: .

CDR3aa: ASSQDGQGNSPLH
v_gene: TRBV14
abundance: .

CDR3aa: ASSWRDSGVQETQY
v_gene: TRBV5-6
abundance: .

CDR3aa: ASSQDGGTSALSTDTQY
v_gene: TRBV3-1
abundance: .